This T cell receptor (beta chain) was identified in a study of OX40 agonist ivuxolimab in advanced cancers. Study background: Partial responses occurred in Three dose-escalation patients, one with hepatocellular carcinoma and two with cutaneous melanoma. Findings of the study overall: In the 0.1 to 3.0 mg/kg range, CD4+ and CD8+ blood T cells had expanded clonally by week 6.

From germline, CDR1 is MNHEY and CDR2 SMNVEV (reference sequence). This CDR3 region has 15 residues. V dropped 4 bases and J dropped 4 bases, with 16 bases sitting between them. TCRdb's table, derived via immunoSEQ multiplex PCR, lists solely in-frame clones and lacks some. The data show about 55,000 clones, more than 70% seen once. Cycle 7 day 1, cycle 4 day 1, and baseline were the timepoints at which blood was sampled. Of note for this clone: Its matching antigen is unknown.

Here the sequenced sample was CD4+ or CD8+ T cells sorted from blood, taken in a trial of the OX40 agonist ivuxolimab. V gene TRBV27 combines with J gene TRBJ2-5; D is perhaps TRBD1 (5 bases). The sequence came from an adult with an advanced solid tumor such as melanoma, head and neck, liver or kidney cancer. The CDR3 here is CASSSYRTPGETQYF. The CDR3 DNA sequence: TGTGCCAGCAGTTCATACAGGACGCCGGGAGAGACCCAGTACTTC.